The clone carrying this T cell receptor beta chain was observed at least ten times. The antigen is undetermined. The data originate from a study of T cells after yellow fever vaccination. Findings and limits, study-wide: There was a small share of clonotypes that showed up in both the CD4 and CD8 compartments. Most clones from primary vaccination were detected again post-booster (roughly 95% CD4, roughly 91% CD8). Abundant contaminating clonotypes from the bulk population could appear in FACS-sorted repertoires.

V lost 4 bases and J lost 8, with 10 bases in between. Germline V gene data show CDR1 as SGHDT and CDR2 as YYEEEE. This CDR3 has 13 amino acids. The 5'RACE template-switching step produced TCR cDNA and added a universal primer site and UMIs. TCRdb re-analysed the 5' RACE reads in MiXCR, keeping a single row per CDR3 protein. The table lists 300,000 to 350,000 distinct CDR3 sequences, approximately 4% of them singletons. The clonotype comes from a man younger than 35 who received the YFV17D yellow fever vaccine. This chain links TRBV5-6 with TRBJ1-6; D might be TRBD1 (6 bases). The sample consisted of PBMCs, taken 5 days after the yellow fever booster vaccination. CDR3 protein: CASSLNRDSPLHF. In DNA, the CDR3 is TGTGCCAGCAGCCTTAACAGGGATTCACCCCTCCACTTT.